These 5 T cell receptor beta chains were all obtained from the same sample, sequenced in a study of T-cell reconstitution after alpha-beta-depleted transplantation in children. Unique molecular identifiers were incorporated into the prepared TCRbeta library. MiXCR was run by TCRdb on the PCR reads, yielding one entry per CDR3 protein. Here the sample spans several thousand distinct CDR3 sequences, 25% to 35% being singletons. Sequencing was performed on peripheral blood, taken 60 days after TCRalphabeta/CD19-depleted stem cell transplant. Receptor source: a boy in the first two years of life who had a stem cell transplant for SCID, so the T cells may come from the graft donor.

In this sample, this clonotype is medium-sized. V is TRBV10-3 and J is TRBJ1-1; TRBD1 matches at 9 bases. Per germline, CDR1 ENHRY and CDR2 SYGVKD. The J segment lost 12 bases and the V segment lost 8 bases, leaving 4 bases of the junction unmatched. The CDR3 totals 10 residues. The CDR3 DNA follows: TGTGCCATCGGGACAGGGTCGACTTTCTTT. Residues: CAIGTGSTFF.

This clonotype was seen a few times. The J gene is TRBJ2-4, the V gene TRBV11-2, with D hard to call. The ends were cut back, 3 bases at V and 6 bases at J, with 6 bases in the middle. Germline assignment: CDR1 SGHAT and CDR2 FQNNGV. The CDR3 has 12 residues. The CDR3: CASSFSRNIQYF. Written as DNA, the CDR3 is TGTGCCAGCAGCTTCAGTCGAAACATTCAGTACTTC.

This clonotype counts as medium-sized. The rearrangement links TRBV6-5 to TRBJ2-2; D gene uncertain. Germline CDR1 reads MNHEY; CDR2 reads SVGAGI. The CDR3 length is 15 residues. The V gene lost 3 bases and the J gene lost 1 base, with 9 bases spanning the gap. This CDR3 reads CASSYVWGNTGELFF. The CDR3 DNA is TGTGCCAGCAGTTATGTCTGGGGGAACACCGGGGAGCTGTTTTTT.

The DNA of the CDR3 is TGTGCCATCAGTGAGTCGATGAGCGGAGCCACCTACGAGCAGTACTTC. Protein product: CAISESMSGATYEQYF. This rearrangement joins TRBV10-3 to TRBJ2-7; tentatively, D is TRBD2 (5 bases). CDR1 is ENHRY, CDR2 SYGVKD, per germline. The CDR3 covers 16 residues. V shed 0 bases and J shed 2 bases, with 14 bases lying between them.

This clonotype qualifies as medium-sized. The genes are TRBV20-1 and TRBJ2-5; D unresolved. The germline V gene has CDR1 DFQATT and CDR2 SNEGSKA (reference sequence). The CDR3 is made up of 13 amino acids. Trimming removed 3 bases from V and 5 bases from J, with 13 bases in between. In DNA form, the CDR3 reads TGCAGTGCTAGGGGTAATATTTGGGAGACCCAGTACTTC. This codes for CSARGNIWETQYF.